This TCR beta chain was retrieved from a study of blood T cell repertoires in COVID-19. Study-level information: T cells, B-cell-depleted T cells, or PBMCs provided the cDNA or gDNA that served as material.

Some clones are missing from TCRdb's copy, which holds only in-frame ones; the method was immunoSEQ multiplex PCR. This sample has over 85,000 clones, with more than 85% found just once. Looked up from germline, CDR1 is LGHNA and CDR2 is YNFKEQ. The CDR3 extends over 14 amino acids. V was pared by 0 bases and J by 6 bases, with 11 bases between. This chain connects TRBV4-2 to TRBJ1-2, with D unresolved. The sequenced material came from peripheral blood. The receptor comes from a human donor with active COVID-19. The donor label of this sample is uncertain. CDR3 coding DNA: TGTGCCAGCAGCCAAGATAAAGGAGGTGATGGCTACACCTTC. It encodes CASSQDKGGDGYTF.